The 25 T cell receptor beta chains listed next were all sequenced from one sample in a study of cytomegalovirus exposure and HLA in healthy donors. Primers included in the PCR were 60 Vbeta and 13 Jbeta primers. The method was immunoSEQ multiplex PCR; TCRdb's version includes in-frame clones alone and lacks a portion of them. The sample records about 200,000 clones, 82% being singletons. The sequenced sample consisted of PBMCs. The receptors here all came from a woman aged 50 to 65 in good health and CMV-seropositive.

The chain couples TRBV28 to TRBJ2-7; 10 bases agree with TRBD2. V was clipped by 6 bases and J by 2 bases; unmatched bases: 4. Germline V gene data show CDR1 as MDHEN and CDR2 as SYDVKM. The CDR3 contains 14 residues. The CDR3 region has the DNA TGTGCCAGCAGGCTAGCGGGAGTACCCTACGAGCAGTACTTC. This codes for CASRLAGVPYEQYF. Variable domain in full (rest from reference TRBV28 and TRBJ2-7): DVKVTQSSRYLVKRTGEKVFLECVQDMDHENMFWYRQDPGLGLRLIYFSYDVKMKEKGDIPEGYSVSREKKERFSLILESASTNQTSMYLCASRLAGVPYEQYFGPGTRLTVT.

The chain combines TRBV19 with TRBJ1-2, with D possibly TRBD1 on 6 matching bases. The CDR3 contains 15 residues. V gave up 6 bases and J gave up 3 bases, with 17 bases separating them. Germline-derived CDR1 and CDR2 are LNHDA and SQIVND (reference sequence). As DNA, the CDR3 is TGTGCCAGTAGCCTACTACAGACAGGACACTATGGCTACACCTTC. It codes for CASSLLQTGHYGYTF.

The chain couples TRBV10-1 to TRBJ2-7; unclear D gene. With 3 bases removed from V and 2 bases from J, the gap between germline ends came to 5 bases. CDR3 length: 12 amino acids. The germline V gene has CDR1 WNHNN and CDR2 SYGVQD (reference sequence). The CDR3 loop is CASSDGPYEQYF. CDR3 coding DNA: TGCGCCAGCAGTGACGGTCCCTACGAGCAGTACTTC.

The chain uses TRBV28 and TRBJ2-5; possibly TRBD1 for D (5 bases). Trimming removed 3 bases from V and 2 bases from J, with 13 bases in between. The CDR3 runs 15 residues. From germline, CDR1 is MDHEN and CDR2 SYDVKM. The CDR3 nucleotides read TGTGCCAGCAGTTTGAAGGGGAAGGGGCAAGAGACCCAGTACTTC. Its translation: CASSLKGKGQETQYF.

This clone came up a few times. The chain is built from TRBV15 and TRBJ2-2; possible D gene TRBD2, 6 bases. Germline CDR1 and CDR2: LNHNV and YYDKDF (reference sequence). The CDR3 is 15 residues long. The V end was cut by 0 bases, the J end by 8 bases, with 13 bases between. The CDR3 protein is CATSRDLGGRGELFF. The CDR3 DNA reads TGTGCCACCAGCAGAGATCTGGGAGGTCGGGGGGAGCTGTTTTTT.

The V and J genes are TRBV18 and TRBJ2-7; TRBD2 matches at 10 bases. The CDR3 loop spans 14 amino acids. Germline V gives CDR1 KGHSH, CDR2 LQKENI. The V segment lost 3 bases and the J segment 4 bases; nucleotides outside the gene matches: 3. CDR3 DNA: TGTGCCAGCTCACCGGGACTAGCGAGGTACGAGCAGTACTTC. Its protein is CASSPGLARYEQYF.

CDR3 coding DNA: TGTGCCAGTAGTATTCGGGGGAGCTCCTACGAGCAGTACTTC. Protein sequence: CASSIRGSSYEQYF. The chain links TRBV19 to TRBJ2-7; perhaps TRBD2 as D (6 bases). In germline, CDR1 is LNHDA, CDR2 SQIVND (reference sequence). This CDR3 is built from 14 residues. Trimming pared 3 bases from V and 0 bases from J, leaving 9 bases between.

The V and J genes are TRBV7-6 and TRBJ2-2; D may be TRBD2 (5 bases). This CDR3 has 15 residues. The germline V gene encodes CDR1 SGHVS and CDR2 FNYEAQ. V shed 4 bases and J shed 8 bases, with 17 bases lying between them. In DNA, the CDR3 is TGTGCCAGCAGCTCTCACCAGAGGACTGGAGGGGAGCTGTTTTTT. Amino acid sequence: CASSSHQRTGGELFF.

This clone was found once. Here the CDR3 reads CASSPYRATNEKLFF. CDR3 bases: TGTGCCAGCAGTCCCTACAGGGCAACTAATGAAAAACTGTTTTTT. The chain employs TRBV28 and TRBJ1-4, with D possibly being TRBD1 (6 bases). V lost 5 bases to trimming and J lost 0 bases, with 10 bases between them. The germline gives CDR1 MDHEN, CDR2 SYDVKM. The CDR3 spans 15 residues.

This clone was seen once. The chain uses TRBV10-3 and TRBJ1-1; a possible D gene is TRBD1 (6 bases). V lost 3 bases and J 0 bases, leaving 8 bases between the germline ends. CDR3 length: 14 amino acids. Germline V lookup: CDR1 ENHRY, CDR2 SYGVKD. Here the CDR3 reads CAISDRGMNTEAFF. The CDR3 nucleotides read TGTGCCATCAGTGACAGGGGTATGAACACTGAAGCTTTCTTT.

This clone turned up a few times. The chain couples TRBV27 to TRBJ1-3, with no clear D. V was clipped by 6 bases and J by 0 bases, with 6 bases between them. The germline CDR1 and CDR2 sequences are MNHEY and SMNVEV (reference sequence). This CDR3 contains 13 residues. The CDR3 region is CASRRNSGNTIYF. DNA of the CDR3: TGTGCCAGCAGGCGAAACTCTGGAAACACCATATATTTT.

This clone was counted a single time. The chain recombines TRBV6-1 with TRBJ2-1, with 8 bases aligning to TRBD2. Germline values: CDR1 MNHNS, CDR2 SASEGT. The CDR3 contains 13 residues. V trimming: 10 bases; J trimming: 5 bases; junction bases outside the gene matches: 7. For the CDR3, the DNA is TGTGCCATCCGGGAGGGCATACACAATGAGCAGTTCTTC. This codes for CAIREGIHNEQFF.

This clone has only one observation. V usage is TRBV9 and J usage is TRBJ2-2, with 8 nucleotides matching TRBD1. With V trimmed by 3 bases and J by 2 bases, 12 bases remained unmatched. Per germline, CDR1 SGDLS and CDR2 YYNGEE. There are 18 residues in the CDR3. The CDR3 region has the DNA TGTGCCAGCAGCGAGAACCCAGGGGGCGCCGTCAACACCGGGGAGCTGTTTTTT. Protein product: CASSENPGGAVNTGELFF.

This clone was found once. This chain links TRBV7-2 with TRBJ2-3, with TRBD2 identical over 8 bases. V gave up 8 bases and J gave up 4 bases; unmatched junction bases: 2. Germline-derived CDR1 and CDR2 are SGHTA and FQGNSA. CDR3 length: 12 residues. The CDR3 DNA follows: TGTGCCAGCGCGGGGGGAGCAGATACGCAGTATTTT. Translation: CASAGGADTQYF.

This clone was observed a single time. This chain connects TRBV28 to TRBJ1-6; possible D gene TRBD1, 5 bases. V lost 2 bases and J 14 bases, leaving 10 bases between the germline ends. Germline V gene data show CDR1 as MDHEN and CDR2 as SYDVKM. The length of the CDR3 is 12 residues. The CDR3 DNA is TGTGCCAGCAGTTTAAGGACAAGGTCCCTCCACTTT. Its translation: CASSLRTRSLHF.

In DNA, the CDR3 is TGTGCCAGCAGCCCCGGGCCCCGGGATAACGAGCAGTACTTC. Translated, it gives CASSPGPRDNEQYF. The rearrangement joins TRBV5-4 to TRBJ2-7; D is perhaps TRBD2 (5 bases). The CDR3 sequence is 14 residues long. Trimming removed 4 bases at V and 5 bases at J, with 16 bases between. Germline V gene sequence: CDR1 SGHNT, CDR2 YYREEE (reference sequence).

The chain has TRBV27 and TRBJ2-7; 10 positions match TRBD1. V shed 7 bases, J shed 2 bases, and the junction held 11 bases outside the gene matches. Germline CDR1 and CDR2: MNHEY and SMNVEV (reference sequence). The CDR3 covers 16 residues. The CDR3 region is CASTQLPGQGTYEQYF. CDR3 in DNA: TGTGCCAGCACTCAACTCCCGGGACAGGGGACCTACGAGCAGTACTTC.

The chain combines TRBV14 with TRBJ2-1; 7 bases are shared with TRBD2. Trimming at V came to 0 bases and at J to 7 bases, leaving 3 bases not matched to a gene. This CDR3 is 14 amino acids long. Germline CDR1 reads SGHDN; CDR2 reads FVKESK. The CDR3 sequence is CASSQDGRGNEQFF. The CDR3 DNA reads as TGTGCCAGCAGCCAAGATGGGAGGGGTAATGAGCAGTTCTTC.

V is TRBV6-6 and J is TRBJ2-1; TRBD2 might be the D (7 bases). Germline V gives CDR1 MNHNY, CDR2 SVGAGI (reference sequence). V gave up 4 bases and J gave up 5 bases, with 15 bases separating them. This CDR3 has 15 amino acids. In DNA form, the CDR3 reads TGTGCCAGCAGTTCCCCCGGGGGGCTTAACAATGAGCAGTTCTTC. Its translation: CASSSPGGLNNEQFF.

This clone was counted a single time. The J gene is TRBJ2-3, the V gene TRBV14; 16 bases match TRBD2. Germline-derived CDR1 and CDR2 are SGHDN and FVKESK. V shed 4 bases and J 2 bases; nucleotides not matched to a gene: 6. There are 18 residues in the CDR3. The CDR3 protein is CASSPGTSGRAPTDTQYF. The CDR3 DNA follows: TGTGCCAGCAGCCCCGGGACTAGCGGGAGGGCCCCCACAGATACGCAGTATTTT.

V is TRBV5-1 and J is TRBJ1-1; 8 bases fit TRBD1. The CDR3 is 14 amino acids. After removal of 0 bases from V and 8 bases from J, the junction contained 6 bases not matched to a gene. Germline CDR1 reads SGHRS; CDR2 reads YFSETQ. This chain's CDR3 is CASSLARTGTEAFF. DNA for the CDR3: TGCGCCAGCAGCTTGGCTAGGACAGGGACCGAAGCTTTCTTT. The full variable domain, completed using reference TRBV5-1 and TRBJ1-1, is KAGVTQTPRYLIKTRGQQVTLSCSPISGHRSVSWYQQTPGQGLQFLFEYFSETQRNKGNFPGRFSGRQFSNSRSEMNVSTLELGDSALYLCASSLARTGTEAFFGQGTRLTVV.

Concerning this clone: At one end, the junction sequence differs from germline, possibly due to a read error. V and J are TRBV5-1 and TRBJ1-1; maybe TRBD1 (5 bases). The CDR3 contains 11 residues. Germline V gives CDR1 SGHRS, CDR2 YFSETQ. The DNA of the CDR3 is TGCGCCAGCAGTTTGGGGCAGGAAGCTTTCTTT. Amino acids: CASSLGQEAFF.

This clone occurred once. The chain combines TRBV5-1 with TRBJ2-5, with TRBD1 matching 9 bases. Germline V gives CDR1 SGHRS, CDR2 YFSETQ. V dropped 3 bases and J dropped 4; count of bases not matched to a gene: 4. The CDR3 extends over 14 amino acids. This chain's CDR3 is CASSSGTGTETQYF. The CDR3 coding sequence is TGCGCCAGCAGCTCCGGGACAGGGACAGAGACCCAGTACTTC.

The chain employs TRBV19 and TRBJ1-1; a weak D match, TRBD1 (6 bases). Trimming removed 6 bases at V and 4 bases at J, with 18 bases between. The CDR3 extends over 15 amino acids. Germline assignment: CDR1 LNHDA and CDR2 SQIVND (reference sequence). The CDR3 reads CASSRGDIIFTEAFF. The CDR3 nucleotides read TGTGCCAGTAGCAGAGGGGACATAATTTTCACTGAAGCTTTCTTT.

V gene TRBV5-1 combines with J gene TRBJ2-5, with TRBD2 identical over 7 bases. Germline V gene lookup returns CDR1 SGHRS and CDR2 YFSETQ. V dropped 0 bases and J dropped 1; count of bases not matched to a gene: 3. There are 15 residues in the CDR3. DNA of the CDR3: TGCGCCAGCAGCTTGGTAGCTAGCGGCCAAGAGACCCAGTACTTC. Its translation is CASSLVASGQETQYF.